This TCR beta chain appears in the sequencing data of a study of blood T cells in healthy people across ages. The V gene end was trimmed by 4 bases and the J gene end by 6 bases; junction bases not matched to a gene: 2. This CDR3 has 13 residues. CDR1 and CDR2 (germline): MNHEY, SVGEGT. Primers used in a second PCR of roughly 7 to 12 cycles were a sample-barcoded 5' primer and a J-beta primer mix. TCRdb analysed the 5' RACE reads with MiXCR anew, one entry per CDR3 protein. The sample lists roughly 1.6 million distinct CDR3 sequences; 30% to 40% were seen once. This clonotype appeared many times. The sample was blood. This receptor was obtained from a woman in her 30s in good health. This chain connects TRBV6-2 or TRBV6-3 to TRBJ2-7; 11 nucleotides match TRBD2. CDR3 region: CASSSLAGVEQYF. CDR3 nucleotides: TGTGCCAGCAGTTCACTAGCGGGAGTCGAGCAGTACTTC.